Here is one TCR beta chain with its context. Its antigen is not yet known. No per-base quality is available; no much larger clone lies one base away. This specimen belongs to a study of cytomegalovirus exposure and HLA in healthy donors (dated 2017 in TCRdb). About the investigation overall: According to a later analysis, the 120 or so validation repertoires were produced on the same platform as the roughly 720 repertoires of the first cohort. The study was designed to test whether signatures of past pathogen exposure could be identified by cataloging public T cell receptors. A separate validation cohort of some 130 different subjects was used in addition to the approximately 610-subject first cohort. To predict cytomegalovirus infection status, the study brought together high-throughput TCR immunosequencing, statistical association of individual TCRs with disease status, and machine learning. What the research found in general, with its limitations: All 120 or so repertoires were used to score co-occurrence in the validation cohort in a later analysis, because that analysis had no HLA typing for the cohort. It was suggested by the authors that the approach could potentially be generalized to other disease states and immunological phenotypes. A few of the identified cytomegalovirus-associated TCR beta chains were confirmed in vitro to be specific for cytomegalovirus antigens. In both the original and validation cohorts, the classifier was reported to diagnose cytomegalovirus status with high specificity and sensitivity. Across donors, most TCR sequences were observed very rarely, whereas some public TCRs were present in many individuals. In the study, approximately 150 TCR beta chains were listed as associated with cytomegalovirus. In a later analysis, TCRs clustered in the first cohort were found to also tend to co-occur in the approximately 120 validation repertoires, with 90% to 95% of cluster scores above 0.

The donors were included in the validation cohort of some 110 subjects, a group kept apart from the approximately 690-subject first cohort. CDR1 and CDR2 were assigned from the germline V gene (reference sequence) as SEHNR and FQNEAQ. The CDR3 starts with the cysteine, ends with the phenylalanine, and has 13 residues. CDR3 DNA only is kept here, 39 bases in frame from base 1. V was cut back by 5 bases and J by 8 bases, leaving a gap of 15 bases between them. Receptor libraries were prepared by the immunoSEQ multiplex PCR assay. The authors' analysis ran thus. To diagnose cytomegalovirus status from the catalog of TCR beta chain sequences, a statistical classification framework was built. TCRdb re-hosts the immuneACCESS table, in-frame sequences only. Its copies lack some clones; in the studies checked, an unresolved V gene accounts for under half of them, and the cause for the rest is not known. D and trimming were read from the DNA, whereas the V and J calls and clone size are those reported in that table. This sample lists tens of thousands of clones; 90% to 95% were detected once. Clones ranked in the top ten supply 4.4% of the sample.

The specimen sequenced was PBMCs. Recombination connected TRBV7-9 to TRBJ1-2; the D gene remains uncertain. The clonotype comes from a man aged 18 to 30 in good health and CMV-seropositive. The DNA reads as follows: TGTGCCAGCAGCCAGGCGGGGAGTAAGGGCTACACCTTC. Its protein reads: CASSQAGSKGYTF.